This TCR beta chain came from a study of T cell repertoires in cytomegalovirus infection. About the study: Public TCR beta signatures marked donors with CMV infection and the matching HLA.

V lost 1 base to trimming and J lost 5 bases; unmatched junction nucleotides: 8. The germline gives CDR1 SGHKS, CDR2 YYEKEE (reference sequence). This CDR3 region has 15 residues. The table lists this clonotype with many counts. In TCRdb, the reads were re-called with MiXCR into one record per CDR3 protein. This sample has approximately 240,000 distinct CDR3 sequences; 9% to 15% occur once, and the top ten carry 1.6%. Material for sequencing was PBMCs. This receptor was taken from a human donor in good health (CMV status not recorded). Some clones in this sample may be carry-over from other donors' samples. This rearrangement joins TRBV5-5 to TRBJ2-5; 7 positions match TRBD2. Here the CDR3 reads CASSLTWGREETQYF. In DNA, the CDR3 is TGTGCCAGCAGCTTGACGTGGGGGAGGGAGGAGACCCAGTACTTC.